This is a list of T cell receptor beta chains from one sample in a study of beta chain features in type 1 diabetes. Measured with immunoSEQ multiplex PCR; TCRdb has only the in-frame clones, and not every one. Among more than 300,000 clones listed, around 12% were seen once. Material: naive CD4+ T cells from blood. The receptor source for this set is a man aged 18 to 30 in good health. CDR3s include the opening cysteine and the closing phenylalanine or tryptophan. D genes are given only for firm matches. Where a row states a size, it is once, few, many or the class of an expanded clone; other rows omit it.

j_gene: TRBJ1-5; d_gene: NA; abundance: few; v_gene: TRBV7-2; CDR3aa: CASSRGDNSNQPQHF; CDR3nt: TGTGCCAGCAGCCGGGGGGACAATAGCAATCAGCCCCAGCATTTT
j_gene: TRBJ1-4; d_gene: NA; abundance: few; v_gene: TRBV28; CDR3aa: CASSLGATLNEKLFF; CDR3nt: TGTGCCAGCAGTTTGGGGGCCACTCTAAATGAAAAACTGTTTTTT
j_gene: TRBJ2-4; d_gene: NA; abundance: few; v_gene: TRBV5-4; CDR3aa: CASSLSALREDIQYF; CDR3nt: TGTGCCAGCAGCTTGTCTGCGCTAAGGGAGGACATTCAGTACTTC
j_gene: TRBJ2-7; d_gene: TRBD1; abundance: few; v_gene: TRBV5-4; CDR3aa: CASSLPGGGYEQYF; CDR3nt: TGTGCCAGCAGCTTGCCAGGGGGCGGTTACGAGCAGTACTTC
j_gene: TRBJ2-7; d_gene: NA; abundance: NA; v_gene: TRBV7-9; CDR3aa: CASSLDGGEIYEQYF; CDR3nt: TGTGCCAGCAGCTTAGATGGCGGGGAAATCTACGAGCAGTACTTC
j_gene: TRBJ1-5; d_gene: NA; abundance: NA; v_gene: TRBV6-5; CDR3aa: CASSSRRLGGNQPQHF; CDR3nt: TGTGCCAGCAGTTCCCGGCGGCTGGGAGGCAATCAGCCCCAGCATTTT
j_gene: TRBJ2-3; d_gene: NA; abundance: few; v_gene: TRBV28; CDR3aa: CASRPTGAGATDTQYF; CDR3nt: TGTGCCAGCAGACCTACGGGAGCTGGGGCCACAGATACGCAGTATTTT
j_gene: TRBJ2-3; d_gene: NA; abundance: few; v_gene: TRBV5-4; CDR3aa: CASSSVLEVSSTDTQYF; CDR3nt: TGTGCCAGCAGTTCAGTACTAGAAGTTTCTAGCACAGATACGCAGTATTTT
j_gene: TRBJ1-6; d_gene: NA; abundance: NA; v_gene: TRBV20-1; CDR3aa: CSAPGERALHF; CDR3nt: TGCAGTGCTCCAGGGGAAAGGGCCCTCCACTTT
j_gene: TRBJ1-2; d_gene: TRBD1; abundance: few; v_gene: TRBV7-2; CDR3aa: CASSPRQGWNYGYTF; CDR3nt: TGTGCCAGCAGCCCCCGACAGGGGTGGAACTATGGCTACACCTTC
j_gene: TRBJ2-7; d_gene: NA; abundance: few; v_gene: TRBV28; CDR3aa: CASGNRAPYEQYF; CDR3nt: TGTGCCAGCGGCAACAGGGCCCCCTACGAGCAGTACTTC
j_gene: TRBJ1-2; d_gene: NA; abundance: few; v_gene: TRBV9; CDR3aa: CASSPLGPGFNYGYTF; CDR3nt: TGTGCCAGCAGCCCTCTGGGGCCAGGCTTTAACTATGGCTACACCTTC
j_gene: TRBJ2-3; d_gene: TRBD2; abundance: few; v_gene: TRBV11-3; CDR3aa: CASSSGGRTRGTDTQYF; CDR3nt: TGTGCCAGCAGCTCGGGGGGACGGACCAGAGGAACAGATACGCAGTATTTT
j_gene: TRBJ2-3; d_gene: TRBD1; abundance: NA; v_gene: TRBV27; CDR3aa: CASSLGGQGVHTQYF; CDR3nt: TGTGCCAGCAGTTTGGGTGGCCAGGGGGTCCATACGCAGTATTTT
j_gene: TRBJ2-7; d_gene: NA; abundance: few; v_gene: TRBV7-6; CDR3aa: CASSLDAGATSYEQYF; CDR3nt: TGTGCCAGCAGCTTAGATGCGGGGGCCACCTCCTACGAGCAGTACTTC
j_gene: TRBJ2-7; d_gene: NA; abundance: few; v_gene: TRBV28; CDR3aa: CASSLYSYEQYF; CDR3nt: TGTGCCAGCAGTTTGTACAGCTACGAGCAGTACTTC
j_gene: TRBJ2-3; d_gene: NA; abundance: NA; v_gene: TRBV28; CDR3aa: CATRLVRVADTQYF; CDR3nt: TGTGCCACACGCCTGGTACGGGTCGCAGATACGCAGTATTTT
j_gene: TRBJ1-4; d_gene: TRBD1; abundance: NA; v_gene: TRBV7-2; CDR3aa: CASSARTGDGEKLFF; CDR3nt: TGTGCCAGCAGCGCCCGGACAGGGGACGGTGAAAAACTGTTTTTT
j_gene: TRBJ1-2; d_gene: NA; abundance: NA; v_gene: TRBV28; CDR3aa: CASSLAGGRGSGYTF; CDR3nt: TGTGCCAGCAGTTTGGCGGGGGGACGCGGATCTGGCTACACCTTC
j_gene: TRBJ2-6; d_gene: NA; abundance: NA; v_gene: TRBV6-1; CDR3aa: CASRAGGSGANVLTF; CDR3nt: TGTGCCAGCAGAGCAGGAGGTTCTGGGGCCAACGTCCTGACTTTC
j_gene: TRBJ2-3; d_gene: TRBD2; abundance: few; v_gene: TRBV10-3; CDR3aa: CAIRSGRDGDTQYF; CDR3nt: TGTGCCATCAGGAGCGGGAGGGATGGAGATACGCAGTATTTT
j_gene: TRBJ1-5; d_gene: NA; abundance: NA; v_gene: TRBV30; CDR3aa: CAWGTTQGQPQHF; CDR3nt: TGTGCCTGGGGTACCACACAGGGTCAGCCCCAGCATTTT
j_gene: TRBJ2-7; d_gene: TRBD2; abundance: NA; v_gene: TRBV29-1; CDR3aa: CSVSSSGIYEQYF; CDR3nt: TGCAGCGTATCCAGTAGCGGGATTTACGAGCAGTACTTC
j_gene: TRBJ1-5; d_gene: NA; abundance: few; v_gene: TRBV28; CDR3aa: CATMTAISNQPQHF; CDR3nt: TGTGCCACCATGACAGCCATTAGCAATCAGCCCCAGCATTTT
j_gene: TRBJ1-1; d_gene: NA; abundance: once; v_gene: TRBV7-2; CDR3aa: CASSLLSRGEAFF; CDR3nt: TGTGCCAGCAGCTTATTGTCAAGAGGGGAAGCTTTCTTT
j_gene: TRBJ1-5; d_gene: NA; abundance: few; v_gene: TRBV7-2; CDR3aa: CASSIARQPQHF; CDR3nt: TGTGCCAGCAGCATAGCCCGGCAGCCCCAGCATTTT
j_gene: TRBJ1-1; d_gene: NA; abundance: few; v_gene: TRBV7-9; CDR3aa: CASSSYGREGNTEAFF; CDR3nt: TGTGCCAGCAGCTCATACGGCCGGGAAGGGAACACTGAAGCTTTCTTT
j_gene: TRBJ1-4; d_gene: NA; abundance: NA; v_gene: TRBV28; CDR3aa: CASSLLGREGEKLFF; CDR3nt: TGTGCCAGCAGTTTATTAGGCAGGGAGGGAGAAAAACTGTTTTTT
j_gene: TRBJ2-1; d_gene: TRBD2; abundance: few; v_gene: TRBV7-9; CDR3aa: CASSAGGPGEQFF; CDR3nt: TGTGCCAGCTCGGCGGGAGGGCCGGGTGAGCAGTTCTTC
j_gene: TRBJ2-7; d_gene: TRBD2; abundance: NA; v_gene: TRBV29-1; CDR3aa: CSVEGLAGADEQYF; CDR3nt: TGCAGCGTTGAAGGACTAGCGGGCGCCGACGAGCAGTACTTC
j_gene: TRBJ2-7; d_gene: TRBD2; abundance: NA; v_gene: TRBV6-5; CDR3aa: CASSYSGLADYEQYF; CDR3nt: TGTGCCAGCAGTTACTCAGGACTAGCAGACTACGAGCAGTACTTC
j_gene: TRBJ2-7; d_gene: TRBD2; abundance: NA; v_gene: TRBV6-6; CDR3aa: CASRLLAGGSYEQYF; CDR3nt: TGTGCCAGCAGATTGCTAGCGGGAGGCTCCTACGAGCAGTACTTC
j_gene: TRBJ1-6; d_gene: NA; abundance: few; v_gene: TRBV5-6; CDR3aa: CASSLRDIMHSPLHF; CDR3nt: TGTGCCAGCAGCTTAAGGGACATTATGCATTCACCCCTCCACTTT
j_gene: TRBJ2-5; d_gene: TRBD2; abundance: NA; v_gene: TRBV9; CDR3aa: CASSVRRGSGEINQETQYF; CDR3nt: TGTGCCAGCAGCGTACGTCGGGGTAGCGGGGAAATTAACCAAGAGACCCAGTACTTC
j_gene: TRBJ2-1; d_gene: TRBD2; abundance: NA; v_gene: TRBV4-2; CDR3aa: CASSYSGTSSYNEQFF; CDR3nt: TGTGCCAGCAGCTACAGCGGGACGAGCTCCTACAATGAGCAGTTCTTC
j_gene: TRBJ2-5; d_gene: TRBD2; abundance: NA; v_gene: TRBV28; CDR3aa: CASKTSGVVETQYF; CDR3nt: TGTGCCAGCAAAACTAGCGGAGTCGTGGAGACCCAGTACTTC
j_gene: TRBJ2-3; d_gene: NA; abundance: NA; v_gene: TRBV5-1; CDR3aa: CASSPDRTSTDTQYF; CDR3nt: TGCGCCAGCAGCCCAGATAGGACTAGCACAGATACGCAGTATTTT
j_gene: TRBJ1-1; d_gene: NA; abundance: few; v_gene: TRBV5-4; CDR3aa: CASRPAGGYTEAFF; CDR3nt: TGTGCCAGCAGACCGGCTGGGGGGTACACTGAAGCTTTCTTT
j_gene: TRBJ2-1; d_gene: TRBD2; abundance: NA; v_gene: TRBV11-3; CDR3aa: CASSRLAGLYNEQFF; CDR3nt: TGTGCCAGCAGCCGACTAGCGGGACTCTACAATGAGCAGTTCTTC
j_gene: TRBJ2-5; d_gene: NA; abundance: NA; v_gene: TRBV5-5; CDR3aa: CAAGGRETQYF; CDR3nt: TGTGCCGCAGGCGGGCGGGAGACCCAGTACTTC
j_gene: TRBJ2-1; d_gene: NA; abundance: NA; v_gene: TRBV7-2; CDR3aa: CASSLEGGNNEQFF; CDR3nt: TGTGCCAGCAGCTTAGAGGGGGGGAACAATGAGCAGTTCTTC
j_gene: TRBJ1-1; d_gene: TRBD1; abundance: few; v_gene: TRBV11-1; CDR3aa: CASSFRQGAFEAFF; CDR3nt: TGTGCCAGCAGCTTCAGACAGGGGGCCTTTGAAGCTTTCTTT
j_gene: TRBJ2-1; d_gene: NA; abundance: few; v_gene: TRBV28; CDR3aa: CASSLNPSRSRFF; CDR3nt: TGTGCCAGCAGTTTAAACCCTAGCAGGTCTCGGTTCTTC
j_gene: TRBJ2-7; d_gene: NA; abundance: NA; v_gene: TRBV15; CDR3aa: CATSRDPGYEQYF; CDR3nt: TGTGCCACCAGCAGAGATCCGGGGTACGAGCAGTACTTC
j_gene: TRBJ2-3; d_gene: NA; abundance: NA; v_gene: TRBV28; CDR3aa: CASSFEISTSPREGDTQYF; CDR3nt: TGTGCCAGCAGTTTCGAAATATCGACTTCTCCTCGGGAAGGTGATACGCAGTATTTT
j_gene: TRBJ1-4; d_gene: TRBD1; abundance: NA; v_gene: TRBV4-2; CDR3aa: CASSQETGGHYEKLFF; CDR3nt: TGTGCCAGCAGCCAGGAAACAGGGGGTCACTATGAAAAACTGTTTTTT